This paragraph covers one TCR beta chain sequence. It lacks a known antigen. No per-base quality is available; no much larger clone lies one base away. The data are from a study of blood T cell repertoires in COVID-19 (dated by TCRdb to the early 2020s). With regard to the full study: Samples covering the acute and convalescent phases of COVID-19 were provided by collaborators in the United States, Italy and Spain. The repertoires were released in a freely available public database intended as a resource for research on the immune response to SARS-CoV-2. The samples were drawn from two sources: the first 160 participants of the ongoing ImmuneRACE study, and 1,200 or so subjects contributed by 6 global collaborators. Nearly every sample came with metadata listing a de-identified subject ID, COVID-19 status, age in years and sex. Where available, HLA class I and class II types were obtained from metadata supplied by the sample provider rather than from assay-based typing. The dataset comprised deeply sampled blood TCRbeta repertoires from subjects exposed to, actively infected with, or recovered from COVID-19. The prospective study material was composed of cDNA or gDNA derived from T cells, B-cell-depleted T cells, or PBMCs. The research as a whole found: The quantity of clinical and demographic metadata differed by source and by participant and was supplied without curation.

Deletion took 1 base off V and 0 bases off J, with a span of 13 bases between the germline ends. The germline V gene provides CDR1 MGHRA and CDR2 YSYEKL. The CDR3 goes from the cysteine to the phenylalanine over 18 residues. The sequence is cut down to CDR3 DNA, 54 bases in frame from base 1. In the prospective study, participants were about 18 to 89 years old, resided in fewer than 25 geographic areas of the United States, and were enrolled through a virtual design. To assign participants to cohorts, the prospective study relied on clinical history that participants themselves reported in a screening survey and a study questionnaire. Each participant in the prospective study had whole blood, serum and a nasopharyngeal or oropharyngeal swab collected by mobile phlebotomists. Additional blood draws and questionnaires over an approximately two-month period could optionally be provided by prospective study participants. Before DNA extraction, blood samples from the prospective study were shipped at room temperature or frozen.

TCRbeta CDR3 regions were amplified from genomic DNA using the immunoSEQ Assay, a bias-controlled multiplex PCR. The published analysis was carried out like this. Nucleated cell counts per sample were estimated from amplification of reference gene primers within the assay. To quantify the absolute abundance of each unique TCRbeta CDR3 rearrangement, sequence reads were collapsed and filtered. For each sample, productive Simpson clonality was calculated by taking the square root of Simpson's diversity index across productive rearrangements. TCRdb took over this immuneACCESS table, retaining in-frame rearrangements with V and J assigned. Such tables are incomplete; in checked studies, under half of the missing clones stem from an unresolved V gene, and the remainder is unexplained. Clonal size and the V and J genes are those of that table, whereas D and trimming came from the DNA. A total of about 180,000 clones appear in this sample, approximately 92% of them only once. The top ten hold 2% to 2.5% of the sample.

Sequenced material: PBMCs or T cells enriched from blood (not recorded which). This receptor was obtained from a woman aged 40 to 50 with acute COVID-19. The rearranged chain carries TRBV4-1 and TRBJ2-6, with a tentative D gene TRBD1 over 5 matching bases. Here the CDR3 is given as CASSQGGRVYSGANVLTF. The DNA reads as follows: TGCGCCAGCAGCCAAGGCGGCAGGGTCTACTCTGGGGCCAACGTCCTGACTTTC.